A single sample is the source of the 14 T cell receptor beta chains below, sequenced in a study of response to subunit inactivated influenza vaccine. TCRdb re-called the RT-PCR reads with MiXCR, one entry per CDR3 protein. The sample comprises almost 250,000 distinct CDR3 sequences, about 12% of which are singletons, and roughly 7.7% rests with the top ten. This material consisted of non-naive T cells sorted from PBMCs, taken 14 to 15 days before vaccination. The receptor set was obtained from a man in his fifties or sixties who received an inactivated influenza vaccine.

This clonotype was seen ten or more times. The chain links TRBV5-1 to TRBJ2-1; 7 nucleotides line up with TRBD2. This CDR3 region has 17 residues. V gave up 4 bases and J gave up 0 bases; unmatched junction bases: 10. CDR1 and CDR2 (germline): SGHRS, YFSETQ. The CDR3 nucleotides read TGCGCCAGCAGCAGTTCTAGCGGCATTAACTCCTACAATGAGCAGTTCTTC. Encoded protein: CASSSSSGINSYNEQFF.

This clonotype was found a few times. The V call is TRBV6-5, the J call TRBJ2-1; D gene ambiguous. The germline V gene has CDR1 MNHEY and CDR2 SVGAGI. CDR3 length equals 12 residues. V was clipped by 6 bases and J by 10 bases, with 13 bases between them. CDR3 sequence: CASSPSRSEQFF. The DNA for the CDR3 is TGTGCCAGCAGCCCAAGTAGGTCGGAGCAGTTCTTC.

This clonotype was counted at least ten times. This chain joins TRBV20-1 and TRBJ2-7; possible D gene TRBD2, 6 bases. Germline CDR1 is DFQATT and CDR2 is SNEGSKA (reference sequence). With 0 bases removed from V and 3 bases from J, the gap between germline ends came to 9 bases. The CDR3 is made up of 13 amino acids. In nucleotides, the CDR3 is TGCAGTGCTAGAGACCCGACTAGCTACGAGCAGTACTTC. Its translation is CSARDPTSYEQYF.

The chain uses TRBV6-1 and TRBJ1-6, with D possibly TRBD1 on 5 matching bases. CDR1 and CDR2 (germline): MNHNS, SASEGT. V gave up 5 bases and J gave up 8 bases, with 13 bases separating them. This CDR3 spans 14 amino acids. The CDR3, as DNA: TGTGCCAGCAGTATGGGACGTTCACATTCACCCCTCCACTTT. It codes for CASSMGRSHSPLHF.

This clonotype was counted a single time. DNA of the CDR3: TGTGCCAGCAGCCAAGACACCCTAGCGGGAGGGCAAGATACGCAGTATTTT. It codes for CASSQDTLAGGQDTQYF. The chain uses TRBV4-2 and TRBJ2-3; TRBD2 aligns across 12 bases. The J segment lost 5 bases and the V segment lost 0 bases, leaving 6 bases of the junction unmatched. The CDR3 length is 17 residues. The germline gives CDR1 LGHNA, CDR2 YNFKEQ.

This sequence joins TRBV7-9 and TRBJ1-1, with a weak D call TRBD1 (6 bases). V was trimmed by 5 bases and J by 4 bases, leaving 17 bases between them. Per the germline V gene, CDR1 is SEHNR and CDR2 is FQNEAQ (reference sequence). The CDR3 spans 15 residues. CDR3 residues: CASSRDRTLSTEAFF. DNA for the CDR3: TGTGCCAGCAGCCGCGACAGGACCCTATCCACTGAAGCTTTCTTT.

This clonotype was recorded a few times. The V gene is TRBV7-2, the J gene TRBJ1-4; 7 nucleotides agree with TRBD1. Trimming at V came to 5 bases and at J to 6 bases, leaving 9 bases not matched to a gene. The CDR3 consists of 15 residues. CDR1 is SGHTA, CDR2 FQGNSA, per germline. CDR3 bases: TGTGCCAGCAGCCCATTGGGGCAGGGGGATGAAAAACTGTTTTTT. Protein sequence: CASSPLGQGDEKLFF. Together with reference TRBV7-2 and TRBJ1-4, the CDR3 gives the full variable domain: GAGVSQSPSNKVTEKGKDVELRCDPISGHTALYWYRQSLGQGLEFLIYFQGNSAPDKSGLPSDRFSAERTGGSVSTLTIQRTQQEDSAVYLCASSPLGQGDEKLFFGSGTQLSVL.

This clonotype was recorded at least ten times. The chain links TRBV20-1 to TRBJ2-1, with TRBD2 matching 9 bases. Germline-derived CDR1 and CDR2 are DFQATT and SNEGSKA (reference sequence). This CDR3 contains 15 residues. The J segment lost 5 bases and the V segment lost 6 bases, leaving 11 bases of the junction unmatched. The CDR3 DNA is TGCAGTGCCCCCGATGCTAGCGGGGCGCACAATGAGCAGTTCTTC. Protein sequence: CSAPDASGAHNEQFF.

This clonotype showed up just a few times. The chain combines TRBV7-2 with TRBJ1-1; the D gene is possibly TRBD1 (5 bases). V lost 5 bases and J lost 0, with 13 bases in between. Germline assignment: CDR1 SGHTA and CDR2 FQGNSA. The CDR3 spans 15 residues. CDR3: CASSTHQGLNTEAFF. The CDR3 bases are TGTGCCAGCAGCACGCACCAGGGCCTGAACACTGAAGCTTTCTTT.

The V and J genes are TRBV20-1 and TRBJ2-7; D not certain. V was pared by 3 bases and J by 0 bases, with 9 bases between. Germline CDR1 reads DFQATT; CDR2 reads SNEGSKA (reference sequence). The CDR3 is 13 amino acids. CDR3 region: CSARRWGSYEQYF. CDR3 nucleotides: TGCAGTGCTAGGCGGTGGGGCTCCTACGAGCAGTACTTC.

This rearrangement joins TRBV5-1 to TRBJ2-3; 10 bases match TRBD2. Looked up from germline, CDR1 is SGHRS and CDR2 is YFSETQ. The junction had 9 bases not matched to a gene; V was cut back by 3 bases and J by 5 bases. This CDR3 is built from 16 residues. The CDR3 bases are TGCGCCAGCAGCTCCGAAGGAACTAGCGGGGTAGATACGCAGTATTTT. Translated, it gives CASSSEGTSGVDTQYF.

This clonotype has only a few counts. The chain carries TRBV20-1 and TRBJ2-1; D perhaps matches TRBD2 (7 bases). V was cut by 5 bases and J by 0 bases, with 17 bases left in between. Per the germline V gene, CDR1 is DFQATT and CDR2 is SNEGSKA (reference sequence). The CDR3 is 16 residues long. The CDR3 nucleotides read TGCAGTGCTCCCGCTAGGGGGGGTAGCTCCTACAATGAGCAGTTCTTC. Amino acids: CSAPARGGSSYNEQFF.

The J gene is TRBJ1-5, the V gene TRBV5-6; maybe TRBD1 (6 bases). Deletions cut 2 bases from V and 3 bases from J, with 12 bases between. CDR3 length: 15 amino acids. Per germline, CDR1 SGHDT and CDR2 YYEEEE. The CDR3 sequence: CASSLGGITNQPQHF. The CDR3 region has the DNA TGTGCCAGCAGCTTAGGGGGGATAACCAATCAGCCCCAGCATTTT.

CDR3 DNA: TGTGCCATCAGTGAGGTCGGGCTGGGTTCACCCCTCCACTTT. Translating it yields CAISEVGLGSPLHF. The V call is TRBV10-3, the J call TRBJ1-6; D call uncertain. V lost 2 bases and J 9 bases, leaving 11 bases between the germline ends. Germline CDR1 ENHRY, CDR2 SYGVKD. The CDR3 is made up of 14 amino acids.